This is a list of T cell receptor beta chains from one sample in a study of shared clonotypes between healthy human individuals. Only in-frame clones appear in the TCRdb table, and some are missing; sequencing was by immunoSEQ multiplex PCR. Of about 2.4 million clones listed, about 92% are singletons. Sequenced: naive CD4+ T cells sorted from blood. The source is a man aged 18 to 35 in good health. The CDR3 runs from the conserved cysteine through the conserved F or W. Fields, in order: clone size, V gene, J gene, D gene, CDR3 DNA, CDR3 protein. D genes are given only for firm matches. Only part of the rows carry a size: once, few, many, or a class if the clone is expanded.

abundance: .; v_gene: TRBV7-2; j_gene: TRBJ2-5; d_gene: TRBD2; CDR3nt: TGTGCCAGCAGCACGGGACTAGCGGGAGGTAGAGAGACCCAGTACTTC; CDR3aa: CASSTGLAGGRETQYF
abundance: .; v_gene: TRBV4-1; j_gene: TRBJ2-1; d_gene: TRBD2; CDR3nt: TGCGCCAGCAGCCAAGACCCGGGAGGGGCGGGGACCTACAATGAGCAGTTCTTC; CDR3aa: CASSQDPGGAGTYNEQFF
abundance: .; v_gene: TRBV7-9; j_gene: TRBJ2-5; d_gene: TRBD2; CDR3nt: TGTGCCAGCAGCGAAAAACTAGCGTATGAGCAAGAGACCCAGTACTTC; CDR3aa: CASSEKLAYEQETQYF
abundance: .; v_gene: TRBV9; j_gene: TRBJ2-6; d_gene: TRBD1; CDR3nt: TGTGCCAGCAGCCCCACAGGGGCATCTGGGGCCAACGTCCTGACTTTC; CDR3aa: CASSPTGASGANVLTF
abundance: .; v_gene: TRBV5-1; j_gene: TRBJ1-3; d_gene: .; CDR3nt: TGCGCCAGCAGCTTGGCCGGGGGCTCTGGAAACACCATATATTTT; CDR3aa: CASSLAGGSGNTIYF
abundance: .; v_gene: TRBV19; j_gene: TRBJ2-3; d_gene: TRBD2; CDR3nt: TGTGCCAGTAGGGCTAGCGGGAGCGTCACAGATACGCAGTATTTT; CDR3aa: CASRASGSVTDTQYF
abundance: .; v_gene: TRBV19; j_gene: TRBJ2-5; d_gene: .; CDR3nt: TGTGCCAGTAGCCGGGGGGCTCAAGAGACCCAGTACTTC; CDR3aa: CASSRGAQETQYF
abundance: .; v_gene: TRBV4-3; j_gene: TRBJ1-5; d_gene: .; CDR3nt: TGCGCCAGCAGCCAAGTAGCCGCCGGGAATCAGCCCCAGCATTTT; CDR3aa: CASSQVAAGNQPQHF
abundance: .; v_gene: TRBV6-1; j_gene: TRBJ1-3; d_gene: .; CDR3nt: TGTGCCAGCAGTTCCGTCAGTCCAGGAAACACCATATATTTT; CDR3aa: CASSSVSPGNTIYF
abundance: .; v_gene: TRBV4-1; j_gene: TRBJ1-6; d_gene: .; CDR3nt: TGCGCCAGCAGCCAAGATGGTCTGGGTTTAACCACTTCACCCCTCCACTTT; CDR3aa: CASSQDGLGLTTSPLHF
abundance: .; v_gene: TRBV6-5; j_gene: TRBJ1-4; d_gene: TRBD1; CDR3nt: TGTGCCAGCAGTTCCCGTGGACAGGGGAACGAAAAACTGTTTTTT; CDR3aa: CASSSRGQGNEKLFF
abundance: .; v_gene: TRBV2; j_gene: TRBJ2-3; d_gene: TRBD2; CDR3nt: TGTGCCAGCAGTTTCCTCTTAAGCGGGGGGGCTTCAGATACGCAGTATTTT; CDR3aa: CASSFLLSGGASDTQYF
abundance: .; v_gene: TRBV27; j_gene: TRBJ2-5; d_gene: TRBD2; CDR3nt: TGTGCCAGCAGTTTAGTAATGAGGGAGGGGACCCAGTACTTC; CDR3aa: CASSLVMREGTQYF
abundance: .; v_gene: TRBV7-8; j_gene: TRBJ2-7; d_gene: .; CDR3nt: TGTGCCAGCAGCTTAGAATTAGGCTCATACGAGCAGTACTTC; CDR3aa: CASSLELGSYEQYF
abundance: .; v_gene: TRBV7-2; j_gene: TRBJ2-1; d_gene: TRBD2; CDR3nt: TGTGCCAGCAGCTTAAGACTAGCCCCCAATGAGCAGTTCTTC; CDR3aa: CASSLRLAPNEQFF
abundance: .; v_gene: TRBV2; j_gene: TRBJ2-6; d_gene: .; CDR3nt: TGTGCCAGCACCCGACAGCCCTCCTCTGGGGCCAACGTCCTGACTTTC; CDR3aa: CASTRQPSSGANVLTF
abundance: .; v_gene: TRBV6-6; j_gene: TRBJ2-7; d_gene: TRBD1; CDR3nt: TGTGCCAGCAGTACCCCGGGACAGGGGGTCGAGCAGTACTTC; CDR3aa: CASSTPGQGVEQYF
abundance: .; v_gene: TRBV5-4; j_gene: TRBJ2-2; d_gene: TRBD2; CDR3nt: TGTGCCAGCAGCTTTACTAGCGGGAGTGGCACCGGGGAGCTGTTTTTT; CDR3aa: CASSFTSGSGTGELFF
abundance: .; v_gene: TRBV9; j_gene: TRBJ2-3; d_gene: .; CDR3nt: TGTGCCAGCAGCGTAGAAGCAGCGACAGATACGCAGTATTTT; CDR3aa: CASSVEAATDTQYF
abundance: .; v_gene: TRBV7-8; j_gene: TRBJ1-5; d_gene: .; CDR3nt: TGTGCCAGCAGCTTAGGGGGGGGTGCGGGCAATCAGCCCCAGCATTTT; CDR3aa: CASSLGGGAGNQPQHF
abundance: .; v_gene: TRBV18; j_gene: TRBJ2-3; d_gene: .; CDR3nt: TGTGCCAGCTCACGAGCGGACACAGATACGCAGTATTTT; CDR3aa: CASSRADTDTQYF
abundance: .; v_gene: TRBV5-1; j_gene: TRBJ2-2; d_gene: TRBD2; CDR3nt: TGCGCCAGCAGCCATACGACTAGCGGGGGCCCTTCCACCGGGGAGCTGTTTTTT; CDR3aa: CASSHTTSGGPSTGELFF
abundance: .; v_gene: TRBV10-1; j_gene: TRBJ2-1; d_gene: .; CDR3nt: TGCGCCAGCAGCAAGGGGGGGTATGAGCAGTTCTTC; CDR3aa: CASSKGGYEQFF
abundance: .; v_gene: TRBV6-6; j_gene: TRBJ1-6; d_gene: .; CDR3nt: TGTGCCAGCAGTTACCCTCGGGAGGGACATAATTCACCCCTCCACTTT; CDR3aa: CASSYPREGHNSPLHF
abundance: .; v_gene: TRBV30; j_gene: TRBJ1-2; d_gene: .; CDR3nt: TGTGCCTCGACGAGGAGGGCTGTGGGGGGCTACACCTTC; CDR3aa: CASTRRAVGGYTF
abundance: .; v_gene: TRBV5-6; j_gene: TRBJ2-3; d_gene: TRBD2; CDR3nt: TGTGCCAGCAGGCGTCCGGGACTACAACAGGCAGATACGCAGTATTTT; CDR3aa: CASRRPGLQQADTQYF
abundance: .; v_gene: TRBV6-1; j_gene: TRBJ1-1; d_gene: .; CDR3nt: TGTGCCAGCAGTGAATTTGGACACGAGAACACTGAAGCTTTCTTT; CDR3aa: CASSEFGHENTEAFF
abundance: .; v_gene: TRBV18; j_gene: TRBJ2-6; d_gene: TRBD1; CDR3nt: TGTGCCAGCTCAAGACAGGGGTCTGGGGCCAACGTCCTGACTTTC; CDR3aa: CASSRQGSGANVLTF
abundance: .; v_gene: TRBV6-5; j_gene: TRBJ2-7; d_gene: TRBD1; CDR3nt: TGTGCCAGCAGTGGACAGGGGATCAACGAGCAGTACTTC; CDR3aa: CASSGQGINEQYF
abundance: .; v_gene: TRBV2; j_gene: TRBJ1-6; d_gene: .; CDR3nt: TGTGCCAGCAGTGGGGGTTCGGGGTCTTCACCCCTCCACTTT; CDR3aa: CASSGGSGSSPLHF
abundance: .; v_gene: TRBV9; j_gene: TRBJ2-3; d_gene: .; CDR3nt: TGTGCCAGCAGCGTAGGGGGGTCAGGGGGCACAGATACGCAGTATTTT; CDR3aa: CASSVGGSGGTDTQYF
abundance: .; v_gene: TRBV4-1; j_gene: TRBJ2-5; d_gene: .; CDR3nt: TGCGCCAGCAGCCAACGAACGGACTTTGGACAAGAGACCCAGTACTTC; CDR3aa: CASSQRTDFGQETQYF
abundance: .; v_gene: TRBV6-5; j_gene: TRBJ2-3; d_gene: .; CDR3nt: TGTGCCAGCACCCTCGGGGGAACAGATACGCAGTATTTT; CDR3aa: CASTLGGTDTQYF
abundance: .; v_gene: TRBV30; j_gene: TRBJ2-1; d_gene: .; CDR3nt: TGTGCCTGGAGGTACGGATTGGGGGGGGCATACAATGAGCAGTTCTTC; CDR3aa: CAWRYGLGGAYNEQFF
abundance: .; v_gene: TRBV30; j_gene: TRBJ2-7; d_gene: .; CDR3nt: TGTGCCTGGAGTCATTGGGGGGGCTTAGGCGAGCAGTACTTC; CDR3aa: CAWSHWGGLGEQYF
abundance: .; v_gene: TRBV6-6; j_gene: TRBJ2-1; d_gene: TRBD1; CDR3nt: TGTGCCAGCAGCCACCGGGACAGTGGACAGCAGTTCTTC; CDR3aa: CASSHRDSGQQFF
abundance: .; v_gene: TRBV5-5; j_gene: TRBJ1-3; d_gene: .; CDR3nt: TGTGCCAGCAGCTTGGCCCGGACGGACTCTGGAAACACCATATATTTT; CDR3aa: CASSLARTDSGNTIYF
abundance: .; v_gene: TRBV5-1; j_gene: TRBJ1-1; d_gene: .; CDR3nt: TGCGCCAGCAGCTTGCTCATCATGAACACTGAAGCTTTCTTT; CDR3aa: CASSLLIMNTEAFF
abundance: .; v_gene: TRBV25-1; j_gene: TRBJ1-6; d_gene: .; CDR3nt: TGTGCCAGCAGTGAATTATTCTCTGGCAATTCACCCCTCCACTTT; CDR3aa: CASSELFSGNSPLHF
abundance: .; v_gene: TRBV6-6; j_gene: TRBJ1-5; d_gene: TRBD1; CDR3nt: TGTGCCAGCAGACAGGGGGCGGGCCAGCCCCAGCATTTT; CDR3aa: CASRQGAGQPQHF
abundance: once; v_gene: TRBV6-1; j_gene: TRBJ2-7; d_gene: .; CDR3nt: TGTGCCAGCAGGTCATACGGGATGGGTCTCGAGCAGTACTTC; CDR3aa: CASRSYGMGLEQYF
abundance: .; v_gene: TRBV10-3; j_gene: TRBJ2-1; d_gene: .; CDR3nt: TGTGCCATCAGTGAAGGGGCGCTTGAGCAGTTCTTC; CDR3aa: CAISEGALEQFF
abundance: .; v_gene: TRBV27; j_gene: TRBJ2-4; d_gene: .; CDR3nt: TGTGCCAGCAGAAAGGGGGTTCTAGCCAAAAACATTCAGTACTTC; CDR3aa: CASRKGVLAKNIQYF
abundance: .; v_gene: TRBV5-1; j_gene: TRBJ2-1; d_gene: .; CDR3nt: TGCGCCAGCAGCTTGGTTCAGTTATACAATGAGCAGTTCTTC; CDR3aa: CASSLVQLYNEQFF